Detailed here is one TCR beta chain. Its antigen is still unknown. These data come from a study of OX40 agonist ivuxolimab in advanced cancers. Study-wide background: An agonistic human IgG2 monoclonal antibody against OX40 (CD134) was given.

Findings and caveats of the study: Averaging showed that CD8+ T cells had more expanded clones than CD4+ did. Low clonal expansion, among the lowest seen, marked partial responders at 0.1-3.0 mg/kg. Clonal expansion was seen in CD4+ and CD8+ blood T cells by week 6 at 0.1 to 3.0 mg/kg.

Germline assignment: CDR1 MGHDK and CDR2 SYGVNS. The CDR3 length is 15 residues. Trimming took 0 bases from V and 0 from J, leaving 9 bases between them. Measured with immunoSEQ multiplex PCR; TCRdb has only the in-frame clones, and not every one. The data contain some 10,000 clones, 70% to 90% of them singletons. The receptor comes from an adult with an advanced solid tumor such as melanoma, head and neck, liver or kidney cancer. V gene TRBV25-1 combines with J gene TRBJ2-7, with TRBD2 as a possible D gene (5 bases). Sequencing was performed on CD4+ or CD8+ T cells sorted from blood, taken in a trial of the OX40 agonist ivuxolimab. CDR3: CASSEYPGISYEQYF. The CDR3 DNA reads TGTGCCAGCAGTGAATACCCGGGGATCTCCTACGAGCAGTACTTC.